This entry features one TCR beta chain sequence. The antigen it recognizes is unknown. A junction boundary mismatches the germline segment, possibly from a read error. This record belongs to a study of shared T cell receptors in the human thymus (dated by TCRdb to the early 2020s). The study in broad terms: The study examined how self-reactive, shared T-cell receptor alpha chains are generated in the human thymus.

Library construction relied on the immunoSEQ multiplex PCR assay. Held by TCRdb, this immuneACCESS table contains in-frame sequences only and omits some clones. Under half of the omission traces to an unresolved V gene where checked; the cause of the rest is unknown. The table for this sample lists 600,000 to 900,000 clones; 80% to 90% of them were counted only once. The ten largest clones take up about 0.011% of the sample. From cysteine to phenylalanine, the CDR3 is 11 amino acids long. Only the CDR3 region is kept as DNA, spanning 33 bases read in frame from base 1. From the germline V gene, CDR1 is SNHLY and CDR2 is FYNNEI. These records were also assigned to another study, of human thymus T cells. The other study reports the following: The donors were immunologically healthy infants in Finland who had open corrective cardiac surgery for congenital heart defects. Thymus tissue was collected as surgical resects that were removed during corrective cardiac surgery. Usage of V and J gene segments appeared to be biased in both the thymic and the peripheral blood repertoires. Highly overlapping thymic TCR repertoires among unrelated individuals were reported in the related research. The study characterized TCR alpha and beta repertoires from about 8 infant thymus samples and a few related peripheral blood samples. The cohort included over five male and a couple of female infants, with donor ages spanning 7 to 244 days. Thymocytes were mechanically released from the tissue and were stored as pellets of about 8.5-31 million cells at -70 degrees C. Genomic DNA was extracted from frozen cell pellets with a QIAsymphony instrument. The immunoSEQ multiplex PCR assay was used to amplify the TCRB and TCRAD loci from a standardized quantity of quality-controlled genomic DNA. The amplicons covered the V(D)J region and were long enough to include the CDR3 and to identify the V and J genes. Amplicon sequencing was performed on an Illumina platform through the commercial immunoSEQ service. Primer bias and sequencing errors were corrected as previously described, and TCRAD and TCRB definitions were based on the IMGT database. Repertoires were analysed with immunoSEQ Analyzer 3.0 and VDJTools, covering basic statistics, V/J segment usage, diversity estimates, rarefaction and pairwise overlap. To estimate diversity, the Chao1, ChaoE, Efron-Thisted, Shannon and inverse Simpson indices were applied, and diversity was also estimated on datasets down-sampled to the smallest sample. Repertoire overlap was assessed by strict matching of CDR3 nucleotide sequence, V gene and J gene, and clustering was done by Jaccard-based multidimensional scaling. On average, about 810,000 unique TCRB clonotypes were obtained from thymus samples, compared with approximately 80,000 from blood samples.

Input material: thymocytes. This receptor was taken from a girl in the first two years of life with a congenital heart defect. Donor details come from another sample of the same person, matched by shared clones. The chain is made from TRBV2 and TRBJ1-2; the D gene cannot be resolved reliably. CDR3 region: CASSVRGGPDF. The DNA sequence is given as TGTGCCAGCAGTGTACGTGGTGGCCCCGACTTC.